The 2 T cell receptor beta chains below were found in one sample sequenced in a study of beta chain features in type 1 diabetes. cDNA synthesis used the whole RNA isolate, giving expressed TCRB sequences. The data were produced by immunoSEQ multiplex PCR, yet TCRdb's version contains in-frame clones alone and is incomplete. The sample holds 600,000 or so clones, 12% seen once. General study points: Shortening of TCRB CDR3s, moderate but significant, appeared in all four CD4+ subsets of Type 1 diabetes patients.

No antigen has been assigned to these receptors. The specimen was naive CD4+ T cells from blood. Receptors originate from a man aged 30 to 39 with type 1 diabetes.

This clone appeared a few times. The chain joins TRBV7-2 to TRBJ1-6; no clear D. Looked up from germline, CDR1 is SGHTA and CDR2 is FQGNSA. The CDR3 sequence is 14 residues long. The V and J ends lost 5 bases and 2 bases respectively, with 7 bases between them. CDR3 DNA: TGTGCCAGCAGCCTAATAACCTATAATTCACCCCTCCACTTT. It yields the protein CASSLITYNSPLHF. Complete variable domain (other parts from reference TRBV7-2 and TRBJ1-6): GAGVSQSPSNKVTEKGKDVELRCDPISGHTALYWYRQSLGQGLEFLIYFQGNSAPDKSGLPSDRFSAERTGGSVSTLTIQRTQQEDSAVYLCASSLITYNSPLHFGNGTRLTVT.

This clone came up a few times. V usage is TRBV6-1 and J usage is TRBJ2-2, with TRBD1 matching over 7 bases. Per germline, CDR1 MNHNS and CDR2 SASEGT. CDR3 length: 16 residues. V lost 4 bases to trimming and J lost 8 bases; unmatched junction nucleotides: 13. The DNA of the CDR3 is TGTGCCAGCAGTGTAGACCCACAGGGGTCGGTTGGGGAGCTGTTTTTT. This gives the protein CASSVDPQGSVGELFF.